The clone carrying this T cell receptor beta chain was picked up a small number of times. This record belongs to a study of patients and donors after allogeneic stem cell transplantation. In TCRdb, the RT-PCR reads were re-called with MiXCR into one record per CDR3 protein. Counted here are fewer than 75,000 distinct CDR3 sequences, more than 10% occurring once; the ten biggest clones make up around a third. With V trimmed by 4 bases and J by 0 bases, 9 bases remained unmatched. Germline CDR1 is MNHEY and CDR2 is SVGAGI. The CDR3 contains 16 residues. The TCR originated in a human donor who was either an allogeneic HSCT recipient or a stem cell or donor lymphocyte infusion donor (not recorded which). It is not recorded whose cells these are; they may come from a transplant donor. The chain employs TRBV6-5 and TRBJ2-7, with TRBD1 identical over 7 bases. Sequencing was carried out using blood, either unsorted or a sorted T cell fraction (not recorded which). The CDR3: CASSSVGGEPSYEQYF. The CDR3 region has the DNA TGTGCCAGCAGTTCAGTAGGGGGCGAACCCTCCTACGAGCAGTACTTC.